The 10 T cell receptor beta chains below all came from one sample that was sequenced in a study of T-cell reconstitution after alpha-beta-depleted transplantation in children. As it was prepared, the TCRbeta library received unique molecular identifiers. Each CDR3 protein is one row after TCRdb ran MiXCR on the PCR reads. The data hold about 640,000 distinct CDR3 sequences, with about 15% observed a single time. The sequenced sample was PBMCs from the stem cell graft donor, obtained from the stem cell graft. These receptors all come from a human donor who donated a stem cell graft to a child with acute myeloid leukemia.

This clonotype was seen more than once but under ten times. The CDR3 DNA is TGTGCCAGCAGCTTGACTAGCGGGGGGGGTAGCACAGATACGCAGTATTTT. Translated: CASSLTSGGGSTDTQYF. This chain joins TRBV5-6 and TRBJ2-3; 13 bases fit TRBD2. Trimming took 1 base from V and 0 from J; bases not matched to a gene: 2. CDR3 length equals 17 residues. The germline gives CDR1 SGHDT, CDR2 YYEEEE.

V and J are TRBV21-1 and TRBJ1-1. TRBV21-1 is recorded as a pseudogene. The CDR3 loop spans 13 amino acids. In DNA form, the CDR3 reads TGTGCCAGCAGCAAAACGTTAACGTCCGAAGCTTTCTTT. This codes for CASSKTLTSEAFF.

This clonotype was counted many times. J is TRBJ1-1 and V is TRBV7-6; 8 nucleotides match TRBD1. Germline CDR1 SGHVS, CDR2 FNYEAQ. The length of the CDR3 is 15 residues. V dropped 4 bases and J dropped 1; count of bases not matched to a gene: 5. The chain's CDR3 is CASSSDGTGNTEAFF. The CDR3 DNA is TGTGCCAGCAGCTCGGATGGGACAGGGAACACTGAAGCTTTCTTT.

This clonotype was picked up a small number of times. This sequence joins TRBV20-1 and TRBJ2-3, with D possibly TRBD2 on 6 matching bases. This CDR3 region has 13 residues. Trimming removed 8 bases from V and 2 bases from J, with 14 bases in between. Germline V lookup: CDR1 DFQATT, CDR2 SNEGSKA (reference sequence). The DNA for the CDR3 is TGCAGTTCCCGGGACTCGTACACAGATACGCAGTATTTT. Protein sequence: CSSRDSYTDTQYF.

This clonotype was seen ten or more times. The J gene is TRBJ2-2, the V gene TRBV12-3 or TRBV12-4; the D call may be TRBD1 or TRBD2 (7 bases each). V lost 5 bases and J lost 7, with 14 bases in between. CDR3 size: 14 residues. CDR3 DNA: TGTGCCAGCAGTGCAACAGGGGAGGGCGGGGAGCTGTTTTTT. The encoded protein is CASSATGEGGELFF.

Regarding this clonotype: Its ends do not fully match the called genes, so a read error is possible. The chain has TRBV11-1 and TRBJ1-1; 8 bases fit TRBD1. This CDR3 is 18 amino acids long. Germline CDR1 SGHAT, CDR2 FQDESV (reference sequence). The CDR3 DNA reads as TGTGCCAGCAGCCCACCGGGGCCCCAGGGGGCAGGGAACACTGAAGCTTCCTTT. Encoded protein: CASSPPGPQGAGNTEASF.

The sample holds many counts of this clonotype. The chain carries TRBV5-1 and TRBJ1-2, with 7 bases lining up with TRBD1. CDR3 size: 13 residues. V was pared by 2 bases and J by 3 bases, with 1 base of the junction left unmatched. Germline V lookup: CDR1 SGHRS, CDR2 YFSETQ. For the CDR3, the DNA is TGCGCCAGCAGCTTTGGACAGGACTATGGCTACACCTTC. Its translation is CASSFGQDYGYTF.

This clonotype has a handful of counts. The chain joins TRBV11-2 to TRBJ2-1, with 9 nucleotides matching TRBD2. Germline CDR1 SGHAT, CDR2 FQNNGV. V dropped 0 bases and J dropped 4; count of bases not matched to a gene: 4. The CDR3 length is 16 residues. Here the CDR3 DNA reads TGTGCCAGCAGCTTAGATCGCGGGGGGGCGTACAATGAGCAGTTCTTC. This gives the protein CASSLDRGGAYNEQFF.

A word on this clonotype: A much larger clone sits a single nucleotide away, making a read error possible. The rearrangement links TRBV20-1 to TRBJ2-3; tentatively, D is TRBD2 (7 bases). Germline V CDR1 and CDR2: DFQATT, SNEGSKA (reference sequence). CDR3 size: 15 residues. With 5 bases removed from V and 1 base from J, the gap between germline ends came to 16 bases. CDR3 residues: CSAGGGAIGTDTQYF. The CDR3 DNA reads TGCAGTGCTGGAGGGGGGGCTATTGGCACAGATACGCAGTATTTT.

In its sample, this clonotype was seen a few times. The V gene is TRBV6-1, the J gene TRBJ2-1, with 8 positions matching TRBD2. The CDR3 runs 14 residues. Looked up from germline, CDR1 is MNHNS and CDR2 is SASEGT. Unmatched junction bases numbered 5, after V lost 6 bases and J lost 4 bases. CDR3 amino acids: CASSPAGEYNEQFF. CDR3 sequence (DNA): TGTGCCAGCAGCCCAGCGGGGGAATACAATGAGCAGTTCTTC.